This T cell receptor beta chain was profiled in a study of identical twins' blood T cells. Findings and limits, study-wide: Twin repertoire similarity may partly reflect shared environment.

A previously described protocol, modified, built RNA-based TCR cDNA libraries. In the authors' methods: Each library had roughly 2 to 4 million CDR3 reads and about 90,000 to nearly 550,000 clonotypes. TCRdb fed the 5' RACE reads into MiXCR, producing one record per CDR3 protein. These V and J calls originate from TCRdb's pipeline instead of the authors' own analysis. In the table there are 350,000 to 450,000 distinct CDR3 sequences, approximately 30% of which are singletons. This clonotype was found a few times. Its antigen is as yet unknown. The sequenced material came from PBMCs. The TCR was taken from a woman aged 18-49 years in good health.

CDR3 DNA: TGCGCCAGCAGTTACACAGGCTCCTATAATTCACCCCTCCACTTT. It yields the protein CASSYTGSYNSPLHF. The rearrangement links TRBV5-1 to TRBJ1-6, with a weak D call TRBD1 (5 bases). CDR1 SGHRS and CDR2 YFSETQ come from the germline V gene. V was trimmed by 5 bases and J by 0 bases, leaving 9 bases between them. The CDR3 runs to 15 residues. Combining the CDR3 with reference TRBV5-1 and TRBJ1-6 gives the whole variable domain KAGVTQTPRYLIKTRGQQVTLSCSPISGHRSVSWYQQTPGQGLQFLFEYFSETQRNKGNFPGRFSGRQFSNSRSEMNVSTLELGDSALYLCASSYTGSYNSPLHFGNGTRLTVT.